This T cell receptor beta chain came from a study of blood T cell repertoires in COVID-19. For the study at large: Acute and convalescent COVID-19 specimens originated in the United States, Italy and Spain. From T cells, B-cell-depleted T cells, or PBMCs came the material, which was cDNA or gDNA.

Authors' methods: For nucleated cells, counts were estimated from reference gene primer amplification. Assay used: immunoSEQ multiplex PCR; TCRdb lists only in-frame clones, some missing. The V and J calls and clone size were taken over from that table, and D and trimming were inferred from the DNA. The sample has some 150,000 clones, about 83% seen once. CDR3 length: 16 residues. From germline, CDR1 is WSHSY and CDR2 SAAADI. Trimming left V 0 bases short and J 4 bases short, with 14 bases between. V is TRBV10-2 and J is TRBJ2-3, with TRBD1 as a possible D gene (7 bases). The clonotype originates from a woman aged 80 or over with acute or convalescent COVID-19. The sequencing sample was made of peripheral blood. CDR3 protein: CASSESGGGLPDTQYF. CDR3 in DNA: TGCGCCAGCAGTGAGTCCGGAGGGGGCCTTCCAGATACGCAGTATTTT.